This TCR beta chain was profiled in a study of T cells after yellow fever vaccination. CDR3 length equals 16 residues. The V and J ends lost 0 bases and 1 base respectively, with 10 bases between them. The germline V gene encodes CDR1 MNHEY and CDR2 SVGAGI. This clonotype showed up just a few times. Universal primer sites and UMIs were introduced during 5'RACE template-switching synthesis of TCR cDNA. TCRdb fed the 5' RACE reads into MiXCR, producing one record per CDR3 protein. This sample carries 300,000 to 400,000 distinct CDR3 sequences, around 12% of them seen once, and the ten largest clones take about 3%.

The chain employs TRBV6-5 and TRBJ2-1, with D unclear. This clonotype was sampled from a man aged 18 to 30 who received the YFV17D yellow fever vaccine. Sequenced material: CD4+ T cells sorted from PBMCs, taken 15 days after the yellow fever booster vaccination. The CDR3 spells CASSYSAMRSYNEQFF. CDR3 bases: TGTGCCAGCAGTTACTCAGCGATGAGGTCCTACAATGAGCAGTTCTTC.